Below are 30 T cell receptor beta chains sequenced from a single sample in a study of response to subunit inactivated influenza vaccine. MiXCR was run by TCRdb on the RT-PCR reads, yielding one entry per CDR3 protein. Of hundreds of thousands of distinct CDR3 sequences in the sample, 13% to 15% were seen once. The material was PBMCs from blood, obtained about 14 days before vaccination. The receptors shown here come from a man between 45 and 60 years old who received an inactivated influenza vaccine.

The chain combines TRBV7-9 with TRBJ1-5, with unresolved D. The CDR3 covers 14 residues. The germline CDR1 and CDR2 sequences are SEHNR and FQNEAQ (reference sequence). Trimming removed 6 bases at V and 0 bases at J, with 9 bases between. DNA of the CDR3: TGTGCCAGCAGGGCAGGTTATAGCAATCAGCCCCAGCATTTT. It yields the protein CASRAGYSNQPQHF.

This clonotype was found a few times. The chain couples TRBV2 to TRBJ2-1; 8 nucleotides line up with TRBD2. The V gene's germline CDR1 is SNHLY and CDR2 FYNNEI. V was pared by 7 bases and J by 9 bases, with 14 bases of the junction left unmatched. The CDR3 extends over 15 amino acids. DNA for the CDR3: TGTGCCAGCACAATCGGGGGGGGCTACCCACTTGAGCAGTTCTTC. Translated: CASTIGGGYPLEQFF.

The rearrangement links TRBV7-9 to TRBJ2-1; D ambiguous. Germline V gene sequence: CDR1 SEHNR, CDR2 FQNEAQ (reference sequence). The ends were cut back, 2 bases at V and 7 bases at J, with 9 bases in the middle. This CDR3 comprises 13 residues. DNA of the CDR3: TGTGCCAGCAGCTTATATAATCGAAATGAGCAGTTCTTC. The encoded protein is CASSLYNRNEQFF.

This clonotype appeared many times. The chain has TRBV7-2 and TRBJ2-1; D gene unclear. Germline CDR1 reads SGHTA; CDR2 reads FQGNSA. Trimming cost V 5 bases and J 7 bases, with 21 bases left between them. There are 16 residues in the CDR3. The CDR3 nucleotides are TGTGCCAGCAGCCCCCATGGCGGCCTACTGAGGAATGAGCAGTTCTTC. This encodes CASSPHGGLLRNEQFF.

This clonotype appeared many times. The CDR3 DNA reads TGTGCCATCAGTGAGCCGCCCGGGGCCAGGACAACCTACGAGCAGTACTTC. It encodes CAISEPPGARTTYEQYF. The gene calls are TRBV10-3 and TRBJ2-7; D assignment may be TRBD1 or TRBD2 (5 bases each). The CDR3 length is 17 residues. The germline V gene encodes CDR1 ENHRY and CDR2 SYGVKD. Deletions cut 2 bases from V and 2 bases from J, with 19 bases between.

J is TRBJ2-4 and V is TRBV19; the D gene is possibly TRBD2 (5 bases). CDR3 length: 17 residues. V gave up 5 bases and J gave up 1 base, with 18 bases separating them. Germline lookup yields CDR1 LNHDA and CDR2 SQIVND (reference sequence). The CDR3 DNA reads TGTGCCAGTAGTTCAACTGAGGGAGTGGGGGCCAAAAACATTCAGTACTTC. Translated: CASSSTEGVGAKNIQYF.

The table lists this clonotype with a few counts. The chain couples TRBV5-1 to TRBJ1-1; possible D gene TRBD1, 5 bases. CDR3 length: 15 amino acids. CDR1 is SGHRS, CDR2 YFSETQ, per germline. Deletions cut 6 bases from V and 4 bases from J, with 19 bases between. Here the CDR3 reads CASTQGAGWATEAFF. The CDR3 DNA reads as TGCGCCAGCACCCAAGGGGCGGGCTGGGCCACTGAAGCTTTCTTT.

There are many counts of this clonotype. V gene TRBV15 combines with J gene TRBJ2-7; D is uncertain. This CDR3 contains 14 residues. Germline values: CDR1 LNHNV, CDR2 YYDKDF (reference sequence). Between the trimmed V and J ends, which lost 0 bases and 2 bases, there was a span of 8 bases. DNA for the CDR3: TGTGCCACCAGCAGAGAACGGGTGCCCTACGAGCAGTACTTC. Translation: CATSRERVPYEQYF.

This chain joins TRBV20-1 and TRBJ2-1; 8 bases line up with TRBD2. The CDR3 consists of 16 residues. J was trimmed by 8 bases and V by 0 bases; bases with no gene match: 12. The germline V gene encodes CDR1 DFQATT and CDR2 SNEGSKA (reference sequence). DNA of the CDR3: TGCAGTGCTAGAGATTTCTCGCGGGGGGCTACCTATGAGCAGTTCTTC. This encodes CSARDFSRGATYEQFF.

The chain uses TRBV28 and TRBJ2-7, with D maybe TRBD1 (6 bases). Germline CDR1 reads MDHEN; CDR2 reads SYDVKM. The CDR3 is 17 residues long. Between the trimmed V and J ends, which lost 7 bases and 6 bases, there was a span of 28 bases. The DNA of the CDR3 is TGTGCCAGCAACCTCCAGGTGACAGGAACTACCGGAGGCGAGCAGTACTTC. As protein: CASNLQVTGTTGGEQYF.

This chain uses TRBV7-8 with TRBJ2-5; D may correspond to TRBD1 or TRBD2 (6 bases each). In germline, CDR1 is SGHVS, CDR2 FQNEAQ. The CDR3 runs 15 residues. V gave up 2 bases and J gave up 4 bases, with 14 bases separating them. The CDR3 DNA sequence: TGTGCCAGCAGCTTATCTCAGGGGAGGAGAGAGACCCAGTACTTC. Translating it yields CASSLSQGRRETQYF.

CDR3 loop: CASSRWSGRTDTQYF. In DNA form, the CDR3 reads TGTGCCAGCAGCCGGTGGTCCGGGCGCACAGATACGCAGTATTTT. The chain links TRBV7-2 to TRBJ2-3; D gene ambiguous. V lost 5 bases and J 1 base, leaving 13 bases between the germline ends. Germline CDR1 SGHTA, CDR2 FQGNSA. This CDR3 has 15 amino acids.

This clonotype was counted a few times. The chain couples TRBV12-3 or TRBV12-4 to TRBJ2-5, with D possibly called TRBD1 or TRBD2 (6 bases each). Trimming left V 3 bases short and J 4 bases short, with 9 bases between. The CDR3 runs to 13 residues. The CDR3 region has the DNA TGTGCCAGCAGTTTTGGGGGGCTAGAGACCCAGTACTTC. Its translation is CASSFGGLETQYF.

This chain uses TRBV29-1 with TRBJ2-1; 13 nucleotides align to TRBD2. CDR1 is SQVTM, CDR2 ANQGSEA, per germline. The ends lost 7 bases at V and 7 bases at J; junction bases unmatched: 10. The CDR3 sequence is 15 residues long. This chain's CDR3 is CSARLAGGPRNEQFF. The CDR3 region has the DNA TGCAGCGCCCGACTAGCGGGAGGCCCAAGGAATGAGCAGTTCTTC.

In its sample, this clonotype was seen a few times. V and J are TRBV10-3 and TRBJ1-2; D possibly corresponds to TRBD1 (6 bases). Germline V CDR1 and CDR2: ENHRY, SYGVKD. The V gene lost 4 bases and the J gene lost 11 bases, with 14 bases spanning the gap. The CDR3 length is 12 residues. CDR3 nucleotides: TGTGCCATCAGTGTACAGGGTCGGAGTTACACCTTC. Protein: CAISVQGRSYTF.

This clonotype was seen only a few times. The gene calls are TRBV6-1 and TRBJ2-1; D may be TRBD1 (6 bases). CDR1 is MNHNS and CDR2 is SASEGT in the germline V gene. V shed 8 bases and J shed 0 bases, with 11 bases lying between them. CDR3 length: 14 amino acids. The CDR3 region is CASSTGYSYNEQFF. DNA for the CDR3: TGTGCCAGCTCAACAGGGTACTCCTACAATGAGCAGTTCTTC.

This chain connects TRBV20-1 to TRBJ2-5; 11 bases line up with TRBD2. V lost 6 bases to trimming and J lost 2 bases; unmatched junction nucleotides: 8. Germline V gene sequence: CDR1 DFQATT, CDR2 SNEGSKA (reference sequence). The CDR3 spans 15 residues. CDR3 in amino acids: CSALPGLAEQETQYF. CDR3 nucleotide sequence: TGCAGTGCCCTCCCGGGACTAGCGGAACAAGAGACCCAGTACTTC.

This clonotype was observed a handful of times. V and J are TRBV4-3 and TRBJ2-2, with a possible D match to TRBD1 (5 bases). Trimming took 3 bases from V and 6 from J, leaving 14 bases between them. This CDR3 region has 15 residues. Germline V gene data show CDR1 as LGHNA and CDR2 as YSLEER. Written as DNA, the CDR3 is TGCGCCAGCAGCCAGAACCAGGGAAGGGCCGGGGAGCTGTTTTTT. Translating it yields CASSQNQGRAGELFF.

The CDR3 protein is CASSYPGQGLYEQYF. The DNA for the CDR3 is TGTGCCAGCAGTTATCCGGGACAGGGGTTATACGAGCAGTACTTC. The rearrangement uses TRBV3-1 and TRBJ2-7, with TRBD1 identical over 10 bases. Germline V gene data show CDR1 as LGHDT and CDR2 as YNNKEL (reference sequence). CDR3 length: 15 residues. V was clipped by 6 bases and J by 4 bases; unmatched bases: 9.

This clonotype appeared a few times. V gene TRBV27 combines with J gene TRBJ2-7; weak D call: TRBD2 (9 bases). Germline assignment: CDR1 MNHEY and CDR2 SMNVEV (reference sequence). V lost 5 bases and J 2 bases, leaving 19 bases between the germline ends. The CDR3 extends over 16 amino acids. The CDR3, as DNA: TGTGCCAGCAGTCTACGGACAGGGACTAGCACCTACGAGCAGTACTTC. It codes for CASSLRTGTSTYEQYF.

CDR3 DNA sequence: TGCGCCAGCAGCTTTGAGGTCCCGGGCTCACCCCTCCACTTT. Translating it yields CASSFEVPGSPLHF. V is TRBV5-1 and J is TRBJ1-6; D not resolved. Looked up from germline, CDR1 is SGHRS and CDR2 is YFSETQ. With 2 bases removed from V and 10 bases from J, the gap between germline ends came to 13 bases. The CDR3 length is 14 residues.

The chain uses TRBV5-1 and TRBJ2-7; D not resolved. The V end lost 0 bases, the J end lost 0 bases, and 10 bases lay between the germline ends. Germline CDR1 and CDR2: SGHRS and YFSETQ. The CDR3 runs 15 residues. The CDR3 here is CASSLGGWDSYEQYF. As DNA, the CDR3 is TGCGCCAGCAGCTTGGGCGGCTGGGACTCCTACGAGCAGTACTTC. The full variable domain, rest sourced from reference TRBV5-1 and TRBJ2-7, is KAGVTQTPRYLIKTRGQQVTLSCSPISGHRSVSWYQQTPGQGLQFLFEYFSETQRNKGNFPGRFSGRQFSNSRSEMNVSTLELGDSALYLCASSLGGWDSYEQYFGPGTRLTVT.

This clonotype occurred a few times. The chain uses TRBV11-2 and TRBJ2-2; D gene ambiguous. Germline V gene sequence: CDR1 SGHAT, CDR2 FQNNGV. The CDR3 extends over 14 amino acids. V was clipped by 2 bases and J by 7 bases, with 11 bases between them. CDR3 coding DNA: TGTGCCAGCAGCTTACGTTTGTGGGACGGGGAGCTGTTTTTT. Protein product: CASSLRLWDGELFF.

The gene calls are TRBV2 and TRBJ2-7; 8 nucleotides align to TRBD2. Losses at the gene ends were 7 bases for V and 7 bases for J; bases not matched to a gene: 12. Germline V gene lookup returns CDR1 SNHLY and CDR2 FYNNEI. The CDR3 has 14 residues. The CDR3: CASTGLAPSREQYF. The DNA for the CDR3 is TGTGCCAGCACCGGACTAGCACCAAGTCGGGAGCAGTACTTC.

This sequence joins TRBV7-2 and TRBJ1-5; D perhaps matches TRBD1 (6 bases). Trimming stripped 5 bases from V and 6 bases from J, with 14 bases between. The CDR3 consists of 14 residues. Germline V gene data show CDR1 as SGHTA and CDR2 as FQGNSA. CDR3 sequence (DNA): TGTGCCAGCAGCCCTACAGGGACGGGTCAGCCCCAGCATTTT. This translates into CASSPTGTGQPQHF.

V gene TRBV5-1 combines with J gene TRBJ2-1; D is perhaps TRBD2 (6 bases). Trimming cost V 4 bases and J 8 bases, with 19 bases left between them. CDR1 and CDR2 from the germline V gene are SGHRS and YFSETQ. There are 15 residues in the CDR3. CDR3 sequence (DNA): TGCGCCAGCAGCCGGGGACTCGGGCGTACGTATGAGCAGTTCTTC. Translated: CASSRGLGRTYEQFF.

This clonotype was counted a few times. CDR3 nucleotides: TGTGCCAGCAGTTCACCTTTCTATGGCTACACCTTC. It specifies CASSSPFYGYTF. The chain couples TRBV28 to TRBJ1-2; D gene ambiguous. V gave up 4 bases and J gave up 4 bases, with 7 bases separating them. The CDR3 length is 12 residues. Germline V lookup: CDR1 MDHEN, CDR2 SYDVKM.

The chain has TRBV7-2 and TRBJ2-7; no definite D call. V was pared by 5 bases and J by 10 bases, with 18 bases between. This CDR3 has 13 amino acids. Germline CDR1 and CDR2: SGHTA and FQGNSA. As DNA, the CDR3 is TGTGCCAGCAGCCGAGCCGGCGGCCTGGGCCAGTACTTC. Residues: CASSRAGGLGQYF.

This clonotype was detected only a few times. The rearrangement links TRBV2 to TRBJ1-4; D gene uncertain. Germline values: CDR1 SNHLY, CDR2 FYNNEI. This CDR3 contains 15 residues. Trimming took off 6 bases at V and 0 bases at J, with 11 bases between the two ends. CDR3 loop: CASSVTRATNEKLFF. The DNA of the CDR3 is TGTGCCAGCAGCGTTACTCGAGCAACTAATGAAAAACTGTTTTTT.

In its sample, this clonotype was seen a few times. The CDR3 bases are TGTGCCAGCAGCTTAGCCCCCCCGACTAGCGGGGTTGGGGAGCAGTTCTTC. Protein product: CASSLAPPTSGVGEQFF. The chain links TRBV7-6 to TRBJ2-1, with 11 nucleotides matching TRBD2. There are 17 residues in the CDR3. V was clipped by 0 bases and J by 10 bases; unmatched bases: 11. Per the germline V gene, CDR1 is SGHVS and CDR2 is FNYEAQ.